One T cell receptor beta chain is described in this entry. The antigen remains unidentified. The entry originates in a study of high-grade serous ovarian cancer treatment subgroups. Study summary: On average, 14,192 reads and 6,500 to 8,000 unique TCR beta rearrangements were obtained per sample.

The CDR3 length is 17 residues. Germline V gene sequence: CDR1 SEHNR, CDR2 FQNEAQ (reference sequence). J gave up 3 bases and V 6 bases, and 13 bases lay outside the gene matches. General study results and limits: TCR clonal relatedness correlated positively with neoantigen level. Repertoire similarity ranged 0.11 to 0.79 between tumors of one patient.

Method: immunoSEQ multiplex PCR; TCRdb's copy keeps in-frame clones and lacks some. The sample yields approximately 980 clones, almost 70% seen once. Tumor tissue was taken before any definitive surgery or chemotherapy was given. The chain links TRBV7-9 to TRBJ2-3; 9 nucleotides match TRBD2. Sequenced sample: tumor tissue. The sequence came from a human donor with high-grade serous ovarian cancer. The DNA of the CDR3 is TGTGCCAGCAGGGGTTGGGGGGAGACTAGCGGAACAGATACGCAGTATTTT. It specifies CASRGWGETSGTDTQYF.